This TCR beta chain was identified in a study of blood T cell repertoires in COVID-19. Study information: Samples representing acute and convalescent COVID-19 were sourced from the United States, Italy and Spain.

This clone showed up just once. The participants were between about 18 and 95 years old and came from roughly 24 US areas. Assignment of participants to cohorts was predicated upon participant-reported clinical history. The CDR3 has 12 amino acids. V was clipped by 3 bases and J by 5 bases, with 7 bases between them. The germline gives CDR1 LNHDA, CDR2 SQIVND (reference sequence). As processed by the authors: Estimation of nucleated cell counts was performed using reference gene primer amplification. Generated by immunoSEQ multiplex PCR, the TCRdb table keeps only in-frame clones and is missing some. D and trimming were read from the DNA, whereas the V and J calls and clone size are those reported in that table. The sample records roughly 200,000 clones, 89% being singletons.

This chain connects TRBV19 to TRBJ1-1; D unresolved. The specimen sequenced was PBMCs or T cells enriched from blood (not recorded which). The sequence came from a woman between 40 and 55 years old with acute COVID-19. In nucleotides, the CDR3 is TGTGCCAGTAGTATTGGTAGAACTGAAGCTTTCTTT. Amino acid sequence: CASSIGRTEAFF.